By share, the clone carrying this T cell receptor beta chain ranks as large. This beta chain is off target for a library built for alpha chains, so its abundance means little. Trimming removed 5 bases at V and 2 bases at J, with 13 bases between. This CDR3 contains 15 residues. Germline V gene sequence: CDR1 MNHEY, CDR2 SMNVEV (reference sequence). Time point noted: sample taken at primary tumor resection. Whole RNA obtained from tumor, nontumor lung or frozen PBMC underwent sequencing without sorting. Samples were donated by 72 untreated early-stage non-small cell lung cancer patients. The sample comes from a study of spatial heterogeneity in lung cancer. As for the study in general: Detection consistently captured more beta-chain sequences than alpha-chain sequences. The average count in raw reads for each unique TCR and UMI combination exceeded eight appearances.

From the 5' RACE reads, TCRdb called clonotypes with MiXCR, one entry per CDR3 protein. Of about 11,000 distinct CDR3 sequences listed, roughly 3.9% are singletons. The starting material was normal lung tissue next to the tumor, obtained at surgery. The clonotype comes from a male donor with early-stage non-small cell lung cancer. The rearrangement links TRBV27 to TRBJ1-5, with D possibly matching TRBD1 (5 bases). CDR3 bases: TGTGCCAGCAGTCCCGGGGCTGCGGGCAATCAGCCCCAGCATTTT. Its translation: CASSPGAAGNQPQHF.